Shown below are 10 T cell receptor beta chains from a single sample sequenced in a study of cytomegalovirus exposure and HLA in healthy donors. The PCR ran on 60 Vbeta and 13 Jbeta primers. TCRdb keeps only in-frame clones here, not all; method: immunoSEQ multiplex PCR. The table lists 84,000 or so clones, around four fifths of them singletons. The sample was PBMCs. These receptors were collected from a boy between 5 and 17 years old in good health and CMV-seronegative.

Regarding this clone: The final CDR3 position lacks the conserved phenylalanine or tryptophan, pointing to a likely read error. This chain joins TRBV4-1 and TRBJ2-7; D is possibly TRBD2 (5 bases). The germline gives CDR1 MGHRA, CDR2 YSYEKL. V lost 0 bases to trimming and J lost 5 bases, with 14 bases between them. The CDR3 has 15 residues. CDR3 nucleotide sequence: TGCGCCAGCAGCCAAGATGCCGGGGTTTTCAACGAGCAGTACTCC. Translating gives CASSQDAGVFNEQYS.

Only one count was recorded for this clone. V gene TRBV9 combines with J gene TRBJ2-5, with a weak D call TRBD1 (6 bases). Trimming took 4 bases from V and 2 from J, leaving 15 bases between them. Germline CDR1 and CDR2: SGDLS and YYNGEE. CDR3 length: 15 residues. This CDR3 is CASSPIGGLQETQYF. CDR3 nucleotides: TGTGCCAGCAGCCCTATAGGGGGTCTTCAAGAGACCCAGTACTTC.

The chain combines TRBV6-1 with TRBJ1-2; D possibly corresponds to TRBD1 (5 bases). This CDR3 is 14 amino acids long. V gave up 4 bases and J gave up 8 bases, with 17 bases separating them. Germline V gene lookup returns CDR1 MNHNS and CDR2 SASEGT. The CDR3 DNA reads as TGTGCCAGCAGTGGGTACGTTCTCGGGGGAGGCTACACCTTC. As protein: CASSGYVLGGGYTF.

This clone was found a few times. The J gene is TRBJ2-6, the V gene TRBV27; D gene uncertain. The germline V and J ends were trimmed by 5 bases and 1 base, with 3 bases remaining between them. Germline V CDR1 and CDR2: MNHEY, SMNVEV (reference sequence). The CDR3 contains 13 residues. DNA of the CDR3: TGTGCCAGCAGTCCTTCTGGGGCCAACGTCCTGACTTTC. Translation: CASSPSGANVLTF.

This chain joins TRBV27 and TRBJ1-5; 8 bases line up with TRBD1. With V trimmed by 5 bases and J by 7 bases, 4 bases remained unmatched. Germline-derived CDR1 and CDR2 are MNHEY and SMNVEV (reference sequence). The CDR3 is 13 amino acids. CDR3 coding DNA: TGTGCCAGCAGTCCAGGGGGCGCGCAGCCCCAGCATTTT. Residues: CASSPGGAQPQHF.

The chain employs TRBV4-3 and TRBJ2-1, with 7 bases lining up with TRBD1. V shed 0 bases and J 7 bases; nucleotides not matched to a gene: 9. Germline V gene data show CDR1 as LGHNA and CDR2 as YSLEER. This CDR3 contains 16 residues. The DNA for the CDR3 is TGCGCCAGCAGCCAAGATAACACAGGGGTGGGGAATGAGCAGTTCTTC. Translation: CASSQDNTGVGNEQFF.

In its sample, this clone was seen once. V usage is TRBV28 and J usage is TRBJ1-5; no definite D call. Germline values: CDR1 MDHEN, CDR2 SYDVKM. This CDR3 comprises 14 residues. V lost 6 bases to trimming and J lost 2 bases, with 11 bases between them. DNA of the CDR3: TGTGCCAGCAGATCAGGATTAGGCAATCAGCCCCAGCATTTT. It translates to CASRSGLGNQPQHF.

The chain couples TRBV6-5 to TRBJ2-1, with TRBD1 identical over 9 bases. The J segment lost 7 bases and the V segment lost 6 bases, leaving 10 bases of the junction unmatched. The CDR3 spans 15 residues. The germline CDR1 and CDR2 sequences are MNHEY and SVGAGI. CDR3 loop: CASSPDRGKINEQFF. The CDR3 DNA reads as TGTGCCAGCAGCCCCGACAGGGGGAAAATTAATGAGCAGTTCTTC.

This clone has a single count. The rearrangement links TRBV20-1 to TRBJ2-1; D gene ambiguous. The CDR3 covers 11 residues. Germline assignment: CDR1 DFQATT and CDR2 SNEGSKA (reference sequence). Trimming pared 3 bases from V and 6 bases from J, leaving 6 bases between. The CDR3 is CSASSGNEQFF. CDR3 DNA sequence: TGCAGTGCTAGTTCGGGCAATGAGCAGTTCTTC.

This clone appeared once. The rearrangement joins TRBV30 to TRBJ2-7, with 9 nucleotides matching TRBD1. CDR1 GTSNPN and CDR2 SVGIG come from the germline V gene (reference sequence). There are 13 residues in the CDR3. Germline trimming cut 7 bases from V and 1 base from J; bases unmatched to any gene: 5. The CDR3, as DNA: TGTGCCTTTGACAGGGGGGTTTCCTACGAGCAGTACTTC. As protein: CAFDRGVSYEQYF.